What follows is one T cell receptor (beta chain) and its context. The antigen is not known. The entry originates in a study of cytomegalovirus exposure and HLA in healthy donors. About the research overall: When fewer than 500 donors were genotyped, about 81% of them were found to fall in the Caucasian-associated ancestry cluster. Findings of the study overall: Follow-up analysis found HLA locus-dependent TCR association rates, highest for DRB1 and lowest for HLA-C. One cluster of highly shared sequence variants probably arose as a sequencing artifact.

The germline V and J ends were trimmed by 6 bases and 7 bases, with 12 bases remaining between them. There are 12 residues in the CDR3. Germline CDR1 and CDR2: MNHEY and SVGAGI. Primers: 60 Vbeta forward and 13 Jbeta reverse. Produced via immunoSEQ multiplex PCR; TCRdb's table is partial and in-frame only. In the table there are roughly 200,000 clones, roughly 83% of which are singletons. Sequencing used PBMCs. The V gene is TRBV6-5, the J gene TRBJ1-1; D call uncertain. The TCR sequence derives from a boy aged 2 to 9 in good health and CMV-seronegative. CDR3 loop: CASSPGGREAFF. The CDR3 DNA sequence: TGTGCCAGCAGCCCGGGAGGCCGTGAAGCTTTCTTT.